The next 22 T cell receptor beta chains were all read from a single sample in a study of blood T cells in healthy people across ages (dated by TCRdb to about 2015). Library generation was performed with 5' RACE. Sequenced using an Illumina HiSeq 2500. A second PCR of about 6 to 12 cycles was performed with a sample-barcoded 5' primer and a J-beta primer mix. In TCRdb, the public reads were trimmed at Q25 with fastp and aligned with MiXCR, with productive beta chains retained. Each entry is one CDR3 protein sequence, shown with its most common DNA and genes. A total of approximately 1.5 million distinct CDR3 sequences appear in this sample, under 55% of them only once. In total, the top ten clones hold just over 4% of the sample. The sample consisted of blood. The receptor set was obtained from a woman in her late teens or twenties in good health.

The table lists this clonotype with a few counts. The gene calls are TRBV5-1 and TRBJ2-5; 9 bases are shared with TRBD1. The CDR3 loop spans 15 amino acids. After removal of 4 bases from V and 5 bases from J, the junction contained 9 bases not matched to a gene. Germline values: CDR1 SGHRS, CDR2 YFSETQ. Here the CDR3 reads CASSAGTGSSETQYF. The CDR3, as DNA: TGCGCCAGCAGCGCTGGGACAGGGTCATCGGAGACCCAGTACTTC. Using reference TRBV5-1 and TRBJ2-5 for the parts outside the CDR3, the full variable domain is KAGVTQTPRYLIKTRGQQVTLSCSPISGHRSVSWYQQTPGQGLQFLFEYFSETQRNKGNFPGRFSGRQFSNSRSEMNVSTLELGDSALYLCASSAGTGSSETQYFGPGTRLLVL.

J is TRBJ1-6 and V is TRBV12-5, with TRBD1 matching over 10 bases. The CDR3 contains 14 residues. Germline trimming cut 6 bases from V and 7 bases from J; bases unmatched to any gene: 3. Germline V lookup: CDR1 LGHNT, CDR2 FRNRAP. CDR3 amino acids: CASGPGQGNSPLHF. CDR3 sequence (DNA): TGTGCTAGTGGCCCGGGACAGGGGAATTCACCCCTCCACTTT.

This chain joins TRBV27 and TRBJ1-2, with D uncertain. Germline V gives CDR1 MNHEY, CDR2 SMNVEV (reference sequence). The V and J ends lost 5 bases and 4 bases respectively, with 17 bases between them. CDR3 length: 15 residues. In nucleotides, the CDR3 is TGTGCCAGCAGTACCATCATTGGGTCCCTCTATGGCTACACCTTC. Its protein product is CASSTIIGSLYGYTF.

The chain combines TRBV27 with TRBJ2-1; unclear D gene. Germline CDR1 reads MNHEY; CDR2 reads SMNVEV (reference sequence). This CDR3 region has 15 residues. The V end was cut by 2 bases, the J end by 8 bases, with 16 bases between. CDR3 DNA: TGTGCCAGCAGTTTAATTTGGGGTCGTGGAGATGAGCAGTTCTTC. Translation: CASSLIWGRGDEQFF.

This clonotype has more than one count but fewer than ten. The chain has TRBV20-1 and TRBJ2-3; 9 bases are a match to TRBD1. The CDR3 length is 17 residues. Germline-derived CDR1 and CDR2 are DFQATT and SNEGSKA (reference sequence). V shed 2 bases and J 3 bases; nucleotides not matched to a gene: 12. CDR3 nucleotide sequence: TGCAGTGCTAGATTGGCACCGGGACAGGGTGAGACAGATACGCAGTATTTT. It yields the protein CSARLAPGQGETDTQYF.

About this clonotype itself: Just one base apart from a much larger clone, this may be a read error. V gene TRBV20-1 combines with J gene TRBJ1-3, with a possible D match to TRBD1 (6 bases). Germline V gene lookup returns CDR1 DFQATT and CDR2 SNEGSKA (reference sequence). The CDR3 is made up of 15 amino acids. This CDR3 reads CSARRQVGSGNIIYF. In DNA, the CDR3 is TGCAGTGCCCGTCGACAGGTGGGATCTGGAAACATCATATATTTT.

In the case of this clonotype: Relative to the germline gene, one junction end is altered; a read error may explain this. J is TRBJ2-5 and V is TRBV5-1; TRBD2 agrees at 9 bases. The CDR3 has 16 residues. Germline V gives CDR1 SGHRS, CDR2 YFSETQ. The DNA of the CDR3 is TGCGCCAGCAGCCTAGCGAGCGGGGGGCAATTCGAGATCCAGTACTTC. As protein: CASSLASGGQFEIQYF.

V is TRBV27 and J is TRBJ1-5; 8 nucleotides align to TRBD1. The trim removed 5 bases at V and 5 bases at J, leaving 2 bases unmatched. Germline V gene data show CDR1 as MNHEY and CDR2 as SMNVEV (reference sequence). This CDR3 comprises 13 residues. The CDR3 protein is CASSLGQDQPQHF. In DNA, the CDR3 is TGTGCCAGCAGTCTGGGACAGGATCAGCCCCAGCATTTT.

The genes are TRBV4-3 and TRBJ2-5, with D tentatively TRBD2 (5 bases). CDR1 LGHNA and CDR2 YSLEER come from the germline V gene. The V end lost 0 bases, the J end lost 5 bases, and 13 bases lay between the germline ends. The CDR3 totals 15 residues. The CDR3 loop reads CASSQDWAPGETQYF. DNA for the CDR3: TGCGCCAGCAGCCAAGATTGGGCACCGGGGGAGACCCAGTACTTC.

The chain joins TRBV4-3 to TRBJ1-2; unclear D gene. Germline assignment: CDR1 LGHNA and CDR2 YSLEER. The CDR3 runs 15 residues. V gave up 2 bases and J gave up 6 bases, with 16 bases separating them. Written as DNA, the CDR3 is TGCGCCAGCAGCCAAAGCGCGCCAAAAGGCAATGGCTACACCTTC. Protein: CASSQSAPKGNGYTF.

The DNA for the CDR3 is TGTGCCAGCAGTGAGTGGAGGGCTAGCGGGGCCAATGAGCAGTTCTTC. This gives the protein CASSEWRASGANEQFF. The chain combines TRBV6-4 with TRBJ2-1; the match to TRBD2 covers 9 bases. V lost 3 bases to trimming and J lost 6 bases; unmatched junction nucleotides: 9. This CDR3 has 16 residues. The germline V gene has CDR1 MRHNA and CDR2 SNTAGT.

V and J are TRBV30 and TRBJ2-7; 10 nucleotides align to TRBD1. CDR1 and CDR2 (germline): GTSNPN, SVGIG (reference sequence). The V segment lost 4 bases and the J segment 7 bases; nucleotides outside the gene matches: 13. This CDR3 has 15 amino acids. CDR3 nucleotides: TGTGCCTGGACTACAGGGGACAGGGGATACAATGAGCAGTACTTC. It is translated as CAWTTGDRGYNEQYF. The complete variable domain, with remaining parts taken from reference TRBV30 and TRBJ2-7, reads SQTIHQWPATLVQPVGSPLSLECTVEGTSNPNLYWYRQAAGRGLQLLFYSVGIGQISSEVPQNLSASRPQDRQFILSSKKLLLSDSGFYLCAWTTGDRGYNEQYFGPGTRLTVT.

This clonotype appeared once. This sequence joins TRBV13 and TRBJ2-7; the match to TRBD1 covers 7 bases. Per germline, CDR1 PRHDT and CDR2 FYEKMQ (reference sequence). V was pared by 5 bases and J by 6 bases, with 13 bases of the junction left unmatched. CDR3 length equals 15 residues. CDR3 sequence: CASSPGTELLSEQYF. CDR3 nucleotide sequence: TGTGCCAGCAGCCCCGGGACAGAGCTCCTCTCCGAGCAGTACTTC.

The gene calls are TRBV12-3 or TRBV12-4 and TRBJ2-5, with D tentatively TRBD2 (7 bases). V was shortened by 9 bases and J by 11 bases, with 34 bases between the two germline ends. CDR3 length equals 17 residues. The CDR3 bases are TGTGCCAGTAATTCACAGGGTAATAGCGGGTGGTCGGATGAGCAGTACTTC. This gives the protein CASNSQGNSGWSDEQYF.

This clonotype was found a few times. The CDR3 sequence is CASSPVGENYGYTF. The CDR3 region has the DNA TGTGCCAGTAGCCCCGTGGGGGAAAACTATGGCTACACCTTC. The J gene is TRBJ1-2, the V gene TRBV6-5, with a possible D match to TRBD1 (5 bases). This CDR3 spans 14 amino acids. The V end lost 9 bases, the J end lost 2 bases, and 16 bases lay between the germline ends. The germline CDR1 and CDR2 sequences are MNHEY and SVGAGI.

This clonotype was counted only a few times. The chain recombines TRBV11-3 with TRBJ2-1, with TRBD1 matching 8 bases. The CDR3 extends over 15 amino acids. Germline V gene sequence: CDR1 SGHNT, CDR2 YENEEA. The junction had 5 bases not matched to a gene; V was cut back by 3 bases and J by 4 bases. The CDR3 loop reads CASSLGTGVYNEQFF. The DNA of the CDR3 is TGTGCCAGCAGCTTGGGGACAGGAGTTTACAATGAGCAGTTCTTC. The full variable domain, in which reference TRBV11-3 and TRBJ2-1 provide the parts outside the CDR3, is EAGVVQSPRYKIIEKKQPVAFWCNPISGHNTLYWYLQNLGQGPELLIRYENEEAVDDSQLPKDRFSAERLKGVDSTLKIQPAELGDSAVYLCASSLGTGVYNEQFFGPGTRLTVL.

The chain couples TRBV12-3 or TRBV12-4 to TRBJ2-4; perhaps TRBD2 as D (6 bases). Deletions cut 6 bases from V and 7 bases from J, with 22 bases between. The CDR3 length is 16 residues. In DNA form, the CDR3 reads TGTGCCAGCAGCCTGCCGGGCGGAACTGGGGGGAACATTCAGTACTTC. As protein: CASSLPGGTGGNIQYF.

This chain connects TRBV20-1 to TRBJ2-7; possibly TRBD2 for D (5 bases). This CDR3 contains 13 residues. Germline-derived CDR1 and CDR2 are DFQATT and SNEGSKA (reference sequence). Trimming took off 4 bases at V and 0 bases at J, with 10 bases between the two ends. CDR3 amino acids: CSANLGSSYEQYF. The CDR3 nucleotides are TGCAGTGCTAATCTAGGGAGCTCCTACGAGCAGTACTTC.

The chain employs TRBV12-5 and TRBJ2-1, with 8 bases identical to TRBD2. This CDR3 contains 13 residues. The junction had 1 base not matched to a gene; V was cut back by 6 bases and J by 3 bases. Germline CDR1 LGHNT, CDR2 FRNRAP. The CDR3 DNA sequence: TGTGCTAGTGGCCGGGGGGGCTACAATGAGCAGTTCTTC. Translation: CASGRGGYNEQFF.

The genes are TRBV20-1 and TRBJ1-1, with D hard to call. The germline V and J ends were trimmed by 0 bases and 10 bases, with 6 bases remaining between them. There are 10 residues in the CDR3. The germline gives CDR1 DFQATT, CDR2 SNEGSKA (reference sequence). Here the CDR3 DNA reads TGCAGTGCTAGAGATTTTGGAGCTTTCTTT. It specifies CSARDFGAFF.

This chain links TRBV4-1 with TRBJ1-1; 8 nucleotides match TRBD1. Unmatched junction bases numbered 9, after V lost 4 bases and J lost 5 bases. This CDR3 comprises 15 residues. From germline, CDR1 is MGHRA and CDR2 YSYEKL. CDR3: CASSLLTGDRTEAFF. The CDR3 nucleotides read TGCGCCAGCAGCCTTCTGACAGGGGATAGGACTGAAGCTTTCTTT.

This clonotype was counted between two and nine times. The chain couples TRBV11-2 to TRBJ2-1, with 14 bases matching TRBD2. The V gene's germline CDR1 is SGHAT and CDR2 FQNNGV. V lost 4 bases, J lost 4 bases, and 6 bases stayed unmatched. The CDR3 loop spans 17 amino acids. In DNA, the CDR3 is TGTGCCAGCAGCTCAGGCGGGACTAGCGGGAGTTACAATGAGCAGTTCTTC. Encoded protein: CASSSGGTSGSYNEQFF.